Each of the 14 T cell receptor beta chains below was sequenced from the same sample in a study of cytomegalovirus exposure and HLA in healthy donors. The PCR ran on 60 Vbeta and 13 Jbeta primers. Using immunoSEQ multiplex PCR, the repertoire was profiled, and TCRdb retains in-frame clones only, with some absent. The sample includes approximately 110,000 clones, over 65% of them seen just once. The sequencing sample was made of PBMCs. Receptors were obtained from a female donor in good health and CMV-seropositive.

The CDR3 region is CASSLDHSWNEQFF. CDR3 nucleotide sequence: TGTGCCAGCAGCTTAGATCATAGTTGGAATGAGCAGTTCTTC. The rearrangement joins TRBV11-3 to TRBJ2-1; D remains ambiguous. This CDR3 region has 14 residues. V lost 0 bases and J 7 bases, leaving 10 bases between the germline ends. Germline V gives CDR1 SGHNT, CDR2 YENEEA.

The rearrangement uses TRBV2 and TRBJ2-5, with D unresolved. There are 12 residues in the CDR3. V was trimmed by 4 bases and J by 4 bases, leaving 7 bases between them. Germline V gene lookup returns CDR1 SNHLY and CDR2 FYNNEI. CDR3 sequence reads: CASSVQRETQYF. CDR3 sequence (DNA): TGTGCCAGCAGTGTCCAGCGAGAGACCCAGTACTTC.

In its sample, this clone was seen a few times. This sequence joins TRBV19 and TRBJ2-7; D gene uncertain. CDR1 and CDR2 (germline): LNHDA, SQIVND (reference sequence). There are 14 residues in the CDR3. The V gene lost 7 bases and the J gene lost 2 bases, with 15 bases spanning the gap. CDR3 in DNA: TGTGCCAGTACCCCCCACCCCCAGGCCTACGAGCAGTACTTC. It specifies CASTPHPQAYEQYF.

The CDR3 loop reads CASSVYRAPGGTEAFF. The CDR3 nucleotides read TGCGCCAGCAGCGTTTACCGGGCCCCCGGAGGGACTGAAGCTTTCTTT. The genes are TRBV4-1 and TRBJ1-1, with D uncertain. The CDR3 sequence is 16 residues long. Between the trimmed V and J ends, which lost 5 bases and 5 bases, there was a span of 21 bases. From germline, CDR1 is MGHRA and CDR2 YSYEKL.

The V and J genes are TRBV6-4 and TRBJ2-1, with 11 nucleotides matching TRBD2. This CDR3 is 15 amino acids long. Losses at the gene ends were 4 bases for V and 7 bases for J; bases not matched to a gene: 6. CDR1 and CDR2 from the germline V gene are MRHNA and SNTAGT. The CDR3 protein is CASSGLAGTENEQFF. As DNA, the CDR3 is TGTGCCAGCAGTGGACTAGCGGGAACGGAAAATGAGCAGTTCTTC.

In its sample, this clone was seen once. The rearrangement joins TRBV2 to TRBJ1-2; a possible D gene is TRBD1 (5 bases). Germline assignment: CDR1 SNHLY and CDR2 FYNNEI. The CDR3 is 14 residues long. Deletions cut 3 bases from V and 0 bases from J, with 8 bases between. This chain's CDR3 is CASSDGATNYGYTF. DNA for the CDR3: TGTGCCAGCAGTGATGGGGCTACTAACTATGGCTACACCTTC.

The rearrangement links TRBV7-3 to TRBJ1-2; 8 bases match TRBD1. Germline V lookup: CDR1 SGHTA, CDR2 FQGTGA. This CDR3 is 18 amino acids long. After removal of 2 bases from V and 4 bases from J, the junction contained 15 bases not matched to a gene. CDR3: CASSLAPGQGSGGYGYTF. As DNA, the CDR3 is TGTGCCAGCAGCTTAGCCCCTGGACAGGGAAGTGGTGGCTATGGCTACACCTTC. Based on the CDR3 plus reference TRBV7-3 and TRBJ1-2, the full variable domain is GAGVSQTPSNKVTEKGKYVELRCDPISGHTALYWYRQSLGQGPEFLIYFQGTGAADDSGLPNDRFFAVRPEGSVSTLKIQRTERGDSAVYLCASSLAPGQGSGGYGYTFGSGTRLTVV.

The V call is TRBV7-2, the J call TRBJ2-5, with D unresolved. Trimming pared 4 bases from V and 2 bases from J, leaving 14 bases between. This CDR3 is 15 amino acids long. Germline assignment: CDR1 SGHTA and CDR2 FQGNSA. CDR3: CASSSTDQVQETQYF. The CDR3 DNA follows: TGTGCCAGCAGCTCCACCGACCAGGTACAAGAGACCCAGTACTTC.

The chain is built from TRBV10-3 and TRBJ2-5; 10 bases align to TRBD2. Per germline, CDR1 ENHRY and CDR2 SYGVKD. Trimming removed 1 base from V and 5 bases from J; junction bases left unmatched: 1. The CDR3 runs to 14 residues. This CDR3 is CAISEWTSGETQYF. CDR3 bases: TGTGCCATCAGTGAGTGGACTAGCGGTGAGACCCAGTACTTC.

The chain joins TRBV11-3 to TRBJ1-1, with D possibly matching TRBD1 (5 bases). Trimming shortened V by 5 bases and J by 1 base, and 8 bases separated the two germline ends. CDR1 SGHNT and CDR2 YENEEA come from the germline V gene. The CDR3 runs to 13 residues. CDR3 in DNA: TGTGCCAGCAGCCGCGGGGGGAACACTGAAGCTTTCTTT. Protein sequence: CASSRGGNTEAFF.

V gene TRBV7-9 combines with J gene TRBJ1-5; tentative D call: TRBD1 (5 bases). The CDR3 totals 13 residues. Germline V gene lookup returns CDR1 SEHNR and CDR2 FQNEAQ (reference sequence). Trimming pared 2 bases from V and 5 bases from J, leaving 7 bases between. CDR3 amino acids: CASSLFRDQPQHF. CDR3 nucleotide sequence: TGTGCCAGCAGCTTATTCAGGGATCAGCCCCAGCATTTT.

The J gene is TRBJ2-3, the V gene TRBV11-2; tentatively, D is TRBD2 (5 bases). The CDR3 sequence is 12 residues long. Germline CDR1 SGHAT, CDR2 FQNNGV. V lost 5 bases and J lost 4, with 7 bases in between. CDR3 loop: CASSPGADTQYF. The CDR3 DNA is TGTGCCAGCAGCCCCGGGGCAGATACGCAGTATTTT.

This clone has only one observation. CDR3 in amino acids: CASTTRDRGMNYGYTF. CDR3 coding DNA: TGTGCCAGCACCACCCGGGACAGGGGGATGAACTATGGCTACACCTTC. The chain recombines TRBV6-6 with TRBJ1-2; 11 nucleotides agree with TRBD1. Germline V CDR1 and CDR2: MNHNY, SVGAGI (reference sequence). J was trimmed by 2 bases and V by 7 bases; bases with no gene match: 9. This CDR3 contains 16 residues.

This rearrangement joins TRBV5-1 to TRBJ2-2; TRBD2 matches at 9 bases. Unmatched junction bases numbered 5, after V lost 0 bases and J lost 2 bases. The CDR3 length is 17 residues. CDR1 and CDR2 (germline): SGHRS, YFSETQ. CDR3 loop: CASSLGASGANTGELFF. DNA for the CDR3: TGCGCCAGCAGCTTGGGAGCTAGCGGGGCAAACACCGGGGAGCTGTTTTTT.